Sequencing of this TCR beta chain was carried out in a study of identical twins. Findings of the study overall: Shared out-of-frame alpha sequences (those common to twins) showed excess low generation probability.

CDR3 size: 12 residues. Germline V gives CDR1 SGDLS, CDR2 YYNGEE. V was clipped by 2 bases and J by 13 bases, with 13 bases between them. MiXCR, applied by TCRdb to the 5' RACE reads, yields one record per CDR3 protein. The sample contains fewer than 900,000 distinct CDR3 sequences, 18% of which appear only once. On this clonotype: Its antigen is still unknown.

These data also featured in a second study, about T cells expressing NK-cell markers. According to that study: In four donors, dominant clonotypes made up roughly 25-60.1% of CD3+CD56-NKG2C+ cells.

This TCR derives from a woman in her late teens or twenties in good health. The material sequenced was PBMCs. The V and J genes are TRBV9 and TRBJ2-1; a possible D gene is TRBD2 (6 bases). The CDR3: CASSVLERAQFF. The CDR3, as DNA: TGTGCCAGCAGCGTTCTCGAGCGGGCCCAGTTCTTC. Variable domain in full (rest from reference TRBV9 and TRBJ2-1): DSGVTQTPKHLITATGQRVTLRCSPRSGDLSVYWYQQSLDQGLQFLIQYYNGEERAKGNILERFSAQQFPDLHSELNLSSLELGDSALYFCASSVLERAQFFGPGTRLTVL.